Shown below are 13 T cell receptor beta chains from a single sample sequenced in a study of T cell repertoires in ileal Crohn's disease. Clones were read by immunoSEQ multiplex PCR, and TCRdb kept only the in-frame ones, dropping some. This sample carries roughly 6,800 clones, 70% to 85% of them seen once, and the ten largest clones take approximately 3%. Sequenced sample: ileal tissue. These receptors were taken from an adult with Crohn's disease.

The J gene is TRBJ1-2, the V gene TRBV7-2; 7 bases align to TRBD1. The V and J ends lost 1 base and 6 bases, in that order; junction bases with no gene match: 5. Germline CDR1 reads SGHTA; CDR2 reads FQGNSA. CDR3 size: 14 residues. Here the CDR3 reads CASSLGAGGNGYTF. CDR3 DNA: TGTGCCAGCAGCTTAGGGGCAGGGGGAAATGGCTACACCTTC.

This clone was seen just once. The V call is TRBV19, the J call TRBJ2-3; tentatively, D is TRBD1 (5 bases). Deletions cut 7 bases from V and 1 base from J, with 15 bases between. Germline V gene lookup returns CDR1 LNHDA and CDR2 SQIVND (reference sequence). This CDR3 has 15 residues. In DNA, the CDR3 is TGTGCCAGTACCTCCCAGGGCGTACGCACAGATACGCAGTATTTT. This gives the protein CASTSQGVRTDTQYF. Looking up the rest from reference TRBV19 and TRBJ2-3 gives the full variable domain: DGGITQSPKYLFRKEGQNVTLSCEQNLNHDAMYWYRQDPGQGLRLIYYSQIVNDFQKGDIAEGYSVSREKKESFPLTVTSAQKNPTAFYLCASTSQGVRTDTQYFGPGTRLTVL.

On this clone: Other DNA sequences in this specimen translate into the identical CDR3. The V and J genes are TRBV6-6 and TRBJ2-7, with a tentative D call TRBD2 (5 bases). Trimming pared 2 bases from V and 4 bases from J, leaving 9 bases between. Germline CDR1 and CDR2: MNHNY and SVGAGI (reference sequence). This CDR3 is built from 13 residues. CDR3: CASSYLAGYEQYF. Written as DNA, the CDR3 is TGTGCCAGCAGTTACCTAGCCGGTTACGAGCAGTACTTC.

Points on this clone: A read error may account for a junction end that differs from germline. CDR3 coding DNA: TGTGTCAGCAGTTTCTTATCCGGAGAGACCCAGTACTTC. Encoded protein: CVSSFLSGETQYF. The rearrangement uses TRBV27 and TRBJ2-5, with D hard to call. CDR3 length equals 13 residues. The germline V gene has CDR1 MNHEY and CDR2 SMNVEV (reference sequence).

This chain uses TRBV11-2 with TRBJ2-7; tentatively, D is TRBD2 (6 bases). CDR3 length: 15 amino acids. The germline V gene has CDR1 SGHAT and CDR2 FQNNGV. V dropped 5 bases and J dropped 4 bases, with 18 bases sitting between them. For the CDR3, the DNA is TGTGCCAGCAGCATAGGGCGGCAGACTAGTTACGAGCAGTACTTC. It translates to CASSIGRQTSYEQYF. Combining the CDR3 with reference TRBV11-2 and TRBJ2-7 gives the whole variable domain EAGVAQSPRYKIIEKRQSVAFWCNPISGHATLYWYQQILGQGPKLLIQFQNNGVVDDSQLPKDRFSAERLKGVDSTLKIQPAKLEDSAVYLCASSIGRQTSYEQYFGPGTRLTVT.

V gene TRBV7-2 combines with J gene TRBJ2-7; D is undetermined. The length of the CDR3 is 11 residues. Trimming left V 1 base short and J 7 bases short, with 5 bases between. CDR1 SGHTA and CDR2 FQGNSA come from the germline V gene. CDR3 loop: CASSLVQEQYF. CDR3 DNA: TGTGCCAGCAGCTTAGTACAGGAGCAGTACTTC.

The CDR3 here is CASSQELGQGRNEQFF. The CDR3 DNA sequence: TGCGCCAGCAGCCAAGAGCTCGGACAGGGTCGAAATGAGCAGTTCTTC. This chain connects TRBV4-1 to TRBJ2-1; 8 nucleotides match TRBD1. In germline, CDR1 is MGHRA, CDR2 YSYEKL. V trimming: 0 bases; J trimming: 7 bases; junction bases outside the gene matches: 8. This CDR3 spans 16 amino acids.

This chain joins TRBV11-3 and TRBJ1-2; D unresolved. From germline, CDR1 is SGHNT and CDR2 YENEEA. This CDR3 is built from 12 residues. The ends were cut back, 1 base at V and 4 bases at J, with 4 bases in the middle. CDR3: CASSLGSYGYTF. The CDR3 DNA reads TGTGCCAGCAGCTTAGGCAGCTATGGCTACACCTTC.

This clone was picked up a small number of times. The chain links TRBV5-1 to TRBJ1-2; D call uncertain. CDR1 SGHRS and CDR2 YFSETQ come from the germline V gene. The CDR3 spans 15 residues. V lost 0 bases and J lost 4, with 13 bases in between. As DNA, the CDR3 is TGCGCCAGCAGCTTGGACGGTACTACCCTCTATGGCTACACCTTC. Translation gives CASSLDGTTLYGYTF.

The chain links TRBV6-5 to TRBJ2-2, with D perhaps matching TRBD1 (7 bases). The CDR3 contains 15 residues. Trimming pared 6 bases from V and 5 bases from J, leaving 16 bases between. Germline-derived CDR1 and CDR2 are MNHEY and SVGAGI. DNA of the CDR3: TGTGCCAGCAGCATGACGGAGGGGGCGACCGGGGAGCTGTTTTTT. It codes for CASSMTEGATGELFF.

V is TRBV7-8 and J is TRBJ1-1, with TRBD1 matching 7 bases. The V gene end was trimmed by 9 bases and the J gene end by 4 bases; junction bases not matched to a gene: 11. The V gene's germline CDR1 is SGHVS and CDR2 FQNEAQ. This CDR3 contains 14 residues. CDR3 DNA: TGTGCCAGTCGGCAGGGGGGCTCGGTCACTGAAGCTTTCTTT. Translating it yields CASRQGGSVTEAFF.

This clone was observed a handful of times. The CDR3 nucleotides are TGTGCCAGCAGCCCCCGGGGGGGCGGGACGGCAGATACGCAGTATTTT. It specifies CASSPRGGGTADTQYF. The chain recombines TRBV21-1 with TRBJ2-3; the table names TRBD2, a call not compared with the DNA. TRBV21-1 is termed a pseudogene. CDR3 length equals 16 residues.

The V call is TRBV5-6, the J call TRBJ1-2, with D unresolved. Trimming took 0 bases from V and 5 from J, leaving 5 bases between them. Looked up from germline, CDR1 is SGHDT and CDR2 is YYEEEE. The CDR3 consists of 12 residues. DNA of the CDR3: TGTGCCAGCAGCTTGGGAGGGTATGGCTACACCTTC. As protein: CASSLGGYGYTF.